This T cell receptor (beta chain) originates from a study of beta chain features in type 1 diabetes. Findings and limits, study-wide: In all four CD4+ subsets, TCRB CDR3 length was significantly, moderately reduced in type 1 diabetes.

Germline V CDR1 and CDR2: SSHAT, FNYEAQ (reference sequence). The CDR3 has 13 amino acids. The germline V and J ends were trimmed by 3 bases and 2 bases, with 7 bases remaining between them. On this clone: Its antigen is currently unknown.

cDNA synthesis used the whole RNA isolate, giving expressed TCRB sequences. Only in-frame clones appear in the TCRdb table, and some are missing; sequencing was by immunoSEQ multiplex PCR. The sample includes about 260,000 clones, around 20% of them seen just once. Input material: naive CD4+ T cells from blood. The chain recombines TRBV7-7 with TRBJ2-5; D ambiguous. The source of this sequence is a woman aged 40 to 55 with type 1 diabetes. The CDR3 region is CASSFGRQETQYF. The CDR3 DNA sequence: TGTGCCAGCAGCTTTGGCAGACAAGAGACCCAGTACTTC.